The 26 T cell receptor beta chains below come from one sample, sequenced in a study of cytomegalovirus exposure and HLA in healthy donors. PCR employed 60 Vbeta and 13 Jbeta primers. TCRdb's copy holds only in-frame clones and misses some; the assay was immunoSEQ multiplex PCR. The sample yields about 90,000 clones, 74% seen once. The sample was PBMCs. All receptors come from a man aged 25-40 years in good health and CMV-seropositive.

In DNA form, the CDR3 reads TGTGCCAGCAGTCGAGGGGACAGGGGGCTCTACACTGAAGCTTTCTTT. Translation gives CASSRGDRGLYTEAFF. The chain carries TRBV27 and TRBJ1-1, with 12 bases that match TRBD1. Germline CDR1 reads MNHEY; CDR2 reads SMNVEV (reference sequence). The V gene end was trimmed by 5 bases and the J gene end by 3 bases; junction bases not matched to a gene: 7. The length of the CDR3 is 16 residues.

The chain uses TRBV28 and TRBJ1-2; unclear D gene. Germline values: CDR1 MDHEN, CDR2 SYDVKM. CDR3 length: 12 residues. V lost 2 bases, J lost 4 bases, and 5 bases lay in between. This chain's CDR3 is CASSLLPYGYTF. The DNA for the CDR3 is TGTGCCAGCAGTTTACTTCCCTATGGCTACACCTTC.

V gene TRBV21-1 combines with J gene TRBJ1-4; the table assigns TRBD1, which was not confirmed against the DNA. TRBV21-1 is listed as a pseudogene. The CDR3 consists of 20 residues. CDR3 DNA sequence: TGTGCCAGCAGCAAAGCAGGAAAAGGGGGCCCATCCCAAAATAATGAAAAACTGTTTTTT. It codes for CASSKAGKGGPSQNNEKLFF.

This chain joins TRBV20-1 and TRBJ1-2; D not certain. This CDR3 comprises 10 residues. Germline V CDR1 and CDR2: DFQATT, SNEGSKA (reference sequence). Trimming left V 1 base short and J 7 bases short, with 4 bases between. The CDR3, as DNA: TGCAGTGCTAGAGGAGGTGGCTACACCTTC. This sequence encodes CSARGGGYTF.

This clone was detected a few times. This chain joins TRBV5-1 and TRBJ2-7; 9 nucleotides align to TRBD1. This CDR3 region has 15 residues. CDR1 SGHRS and CDR2 YFSETQ come from the germline V gene. The trim removed 0 bases at V and 4 bases at J, leaving 5 bases unmatched. The CDR3 nucleotides read TGCGCCAGCAGCTTGGGGGGACAGGGATTTTACGAGCAGTACTTC. Residues: CASSLGGQGFYEQYF.

The chain is built from TRBV13 and TRBJ2-7, with TRBD1 identical over 7 bases. Germline CDR1 reads PRHDT; CDR2 reads FYEKMQ (reference sequence). The CDR3 totals 16 residues. V trimming: 7 bases; J trimming: 6 bases; junction bases outside the gene matches: 18. The CDR3 region is CASNWIKGDSLREQYF. The CDR3, as DNA: TGTGCCAGCAATTGGATTAAGGGGGACAGCCTTCGCGAGCAGTACTTC.

The rearrangement joins TRBV4-1 to TRBJ2-5, with 7 bases lining up with TRBD1. Trimming removed 3 bases from V and 4 bases from J; junction bases left unmatched: 5. The V gene's germline CDR1 is MGHRA and CDR2 YSYEKL. The CDR3 is made up of 14 amino acids. The CDR3 coding sequence is TGCGCCAGCAGCCAGGCACAGGGGAGAGAGACCCAGTACTTC. Translated: CASSQAQGRETQYF.

The genes are TRBV19 and TRBJ2-7; tentatively, D is TRBD2 (6 bases). Germline V gene data show CDR1 as LNHDA and CDR2 as SQIVND (reference sequence). The CDR3 length is 15 residues. V gave up 4 bases and J gave up 2 bases, with 15 bases separating them. CDR3 protein: CASSNSPGDAYEQYF. The CDR3 nucleotides read TGTGCCAGTAGTAATTCGCCGGGAGACGCCTACGAGCAGTACTTC.

The V and J genes are TRBV11-2 and TRBJ2-3, with D unresolved. Germline V CDR1 and CDR2: SGHAT, FQNNGV. V was shortened by 5 bases and J by 7 bases, with 16 bases between the two germline ends. CDR3 length: 14 residues. In nucleotides, the CDR3 is TGTGCCAGCAGCCTAAACTGGCAGGCGAATACGCAGTATTTT. It is translated as CASSLNWQANTQYF.

The V and J genes are TRBV6-5 and TRBJ2-1; 10 positions match TRBD2. Trimming removed 0 bases from V and 7 bases from J; junction bases left unmatched: 6. The CDR3 length is 16 residues. Per germline, CDR1 MNHEY and CDR2 SVGAGI. The CDR3 loop is CASSYSASGSSNEQFF. CDR3 coding DNA: TGTGCCAGCAGTTACTCGGCTAGCGGGAGCAGTAATGAGCAGTTCTTC.

The V gene is TRBV9, the J gene TRBJ2-7, with 9 bases identical to TRBD1. The V gene end was trimmed by 4 bases and the J gene end by 7 bases; junction bases not matched to a gene: 12. The CDR3 consists of 15 residues. The germline V gene encodes CDR1 SGDLS and CDR2 YYNGEE. In DNA form, the CDR3 reads TGTGCCAGCAGCTATACAGGGGGCGGACTGATAGAGCAGTACTTC. Translated: CASSYTGGGLIEQYF.

The rearrangement joins TRBV25-1 to TRBJ2-2; 8 nucleotides match TRBD2. This CDR3 has 14 amino acids. V shed 11 bases, J shed 5 bases, and the junction held 10 bases outside the gene matches. Germline CDR1 reads MGHDK; CDR2 reads SYGVNS. This chain's CDR3 is CAGGTRGVTGELFF. In nucleotides, the CDR3 is TGTGCCGGGGGGACGCGGGGGGTTACCGGGGAGCTGTTTTTT.

The table lists this clone with a few counts. The chain has TRBV18 and TRBJ2-5; a possible D gene is TRBD1 (6 bases). There are 15 residues in the CDR3. V was clipped by 3 bases and J by 5 bases, with 16 bases between them. Germline values: CDR1 KGHSH, CDR2 LQKENI. In nucleotides, the CDR3 is TGTGCCAGCTCACCGGTAAACAGGGCCTGGGAGACCCAGTACTTC. Translating gives CASSPVNRAWETQYF.

This chain uses TRBV25-1 with TRBJ2-7; D remains ambiguous. V was shortened by 4 bases and J by 0 bases, with 13 bases between the two germline ends. CDR1 and CDR2 (germline): MGHDK, SYGVNS. The CDR3 is made up of 15 amino acids. This CDR3 is CASSAAGPSSYEQYF. CDR3 nucleotides: TGTGCCAGCAGTGCGGCAGGCCCAAGCTCCTACGAGCAGTACTTC.

The count of this clone is one. The gene calls are TRBV19 and TRBJ1-1; 7 bases agree with TRBD1. Germline CDR1 reads LNHDA; CDR2 reads SQIVND (reference sequence). This CDR3 comprises 17 residues. V lost 0 bases, J lost 0 bases, and 7 bases stayed unmatched. CDR3 residues: CASSIDLGTGVNTEAFF. The CDR3 region has the DNA TGTGCCAGTAGTATAGATCTAGGAACAGGGGTGAACACTGAAGCTTTCTTT. The full variable domain, its missing parts supplied by reference TRBV19 and TRBJ1-1, is DGGITQSPKYLFRKEGQNVTLSCEQNLNHDAMYWYRQDPGQGLRLIYYSQIVNDFQKGDIAEGYSVSREKKESFPLTVTSAQKNPTAFYLCASSIDLGTGVNTEAFFGQGTRLTVV.

This chain uses TRBV12-1 with TRBJ2-3; the table's D gene call, TRBD2, was not cross checked with the DNA. TRBV12-1 corresponds to a pseudogene. The CDR3 runs to 18 residues. For the CDR3, the DNA is TGTGCCAGCAGCCCTCTTTGTGGCACTAGCGGGGACACAGATACGCAGTATTTT. Translating it yields CASSPLCGTSGDTDTQYF.

The chain is built from TRBV5-6 and TRBJ2-7, with 7 nucleotides matching TRBD2. J was trimmed by 3 bases and V by 4 bases; bases with no gene match: 10. CDR1 and CDR2 (germline): SGHDT, YYEEEE. The CDR3 consists of 15 residues. CDR3: CASSRPLASSYEQYF. In DNA, the CDR3 is TGTGCCAGCAGCAGACCACTAGCGTCCAGCTACGAGCAGTACTTC.

This chain uses TRBV5-6 with TRBJ1-5; 7 bases map to TRBD1. The germline CDR1 and CDR2 sequences are SGHDT and YYEEEE. V lost 2 bases and J lost 0; bases outside the gene matches: 2. This CDR3 is built from 15 residues. The CDR3 nucleotides are TGTGCCAGCAGCTTAACAGGGGATAGCAATCAGCCCCAGCATTTT. Its protein is CASSLTGDSNQPQHF.

This chain links TRBV15 with TRBJ1-2; no clear D gene. The CDR3 runs to 14 residues. The germline V gene has CDR1 LNHNV and CDR2 YYDKDF (reference sequence). Trimming pared 1 base from V and 4 bases from J, leaving 10 bases between. In DNA, the CDR3 is TGTGCCACCAGCAGAGGAGGAGGCTTCTATGGCTACACCTTC. This sequence encodes CATSRGGGFYGYTF. The whole variable domain, filled in from reference TRBV15 and TRBJ1-2, reads DAMVIQNPRYQVTQFGKPVTLSCSQTLNHNVMYWYQQKSSQAPKLLFHYYDKDFNNEADTPDNFQSRRPNTSFCFLDIRSPGLGDTAMYLCATSRGGGFYGYTFGSGTRLTVV.

Only a few counts were recorded for this clone. The chain combines TRBV7-2 with TRBJ2-7, with 10 bases identical to TRBD2. This CDR3 is 14 amino acids long. Germline trimming cut 6 bases from V and 5 bases from J; bases unmatched to any gene: 7. Germline V CDR1 and CDR2: SGHTA, FQGNSA. The CDR3 bases are TGTGCCAGCAGTCTAGCGGGAGCTTTCGACGAGCAGTACTTC. It translates to CASSLAGAFDEQYF.

The genes are TRBV19 and TRBJ2-7; TRBD1 matches 9 bases. Germline V gene sequence: CDR1 LNHDA, CDR2 SQIVND (reference sequence). The CDR3 is made up of 13 amino acids. The ends lost 9 bases at V and 4 bases at J; junction bases unmatched: 7. The CDR3 sequence is CASPPGQGYEQYF. CDR3 in DNA: TGTGCCAGCCCACCGGGACAGGGATACGAGCAGTACTTC. Full variable domain (remainder filled in from reference TRBV19 and TRBJ2-7): DGGITQSPKYLFRKEGQNVTLSCEQNLNHDAMYWYRQDPGQGLRLIYYSQIVNDFQKGDIAEGYSVSREKKESFPLTVTSAQKNPTAFYLCASPPGQGYEQYFGPGTRLTVT.

This clone turned up a few times. This chain uses TRBV7-8 with TRBJ1-4; D remains ambiguous. Trimming removed 2 bases at V and 7 bases at J, with 11 bases between. The V gene's germline CDR1 is SGHVS and CDR2 FQNEAQ. The CDR3 is 14 residues long. DNA of the CDR3: TGTGCCAGCAGCTTAACGGGGAGGATTGAAAAACTGTTTTTT. It codes for CASSLTGRIEKLFF.

The chain combines TRBV7-9 with TRBJ1-5; 8 bases line up with TRBD1. From germline, CDR1 is SEHNR and CDR2 FQNEAQ (reference sequence). V was clipped by 1 base and J by 6 bases; unmatched bases: 2. This CDR3 has 14 residues. CDR3 bases: TGTGCCAGCAGCTTAGACACAGGGGGTCAGCCCCAGCATTTT. Its protein is CASSLDTGGQPQHF.

The V call is TRBV7-3, the J call TRBJ2-1; no firm D call. Germline lookup yields CDR1 SGHTA and CDR2 FQGTGA. The V gene lost 4 bases and the J gene lost 7 bases, with 17 bases spanning the gap. The CDR3 is made up of 15 amino acids. CDR3 sequence: CASSSSAVQTNEQFF. CDR3 sequence (DNA): TGTGCCAGCAGCTCCTCCGCGGTCCAAACTAATGAGCAGTTCTTC.

V usage is TRBV19 and J usage is TRBJ2-7; tentative D call: TRBD1 (5 bases). The CDR3 length is 15 residues. Germline V lookup: CDR1 LNHDA, CDR2 SQIVND (reference sequence). V lost 3 bases and J lost 0, with 12 bases in between. CDR3 region: CASSISGSSSYEQYF. Written as DNA, the CDR3 is TGTGCCAGTAGTATTTCAGGGTCGAGCTCCTACGAGCAGTACTTC.

Only one count was recorded for this clone. This chain connects TRBV11-2 to TRBJ1-5; D is unresolved. V lost 2 bases and J lost 7, with 9 bases in between. CDR3 length equals 13 residues. Germline V gene sequence: CDR1 SGHAT, CDR2 FQNNGV. The CDR3 reads CASSLWSNQPQHF. CDR3 DNA sequence: TGTGCCAGCAGCTTATGGTCTAACCAGCCCCAGCATTTT.